This TCR beta chain was documented in a study of cytomegalovirus exposure and HLA in healthy donors. About the research overall: Among over 350 genotyped donors, roughly 81% fell in the Caucasian-associated ancestry cluster.

With regard to this clone: The antigen is not known.

The PCR had 60 Vbeta and 13 Jbeta primers. Sequenced by immunoSEQ multiplex PCR; TCRdb stores in-frame clones only, minus some. The sample has approximately 140,000 clones, under 80% seen once. Losses at the gene ends were 8 bases for V and 4 bases for J; bases not matched to a gene: 4. The CDR3 contains 13 residues. In germline, CDR1 is SNHLY, CDR2 FYNNEI. Findings and caveats of the study: Follow-up analysis found HLA locus-dependent TCR association rates, highest for DRB1 and lowest for HLA-C.

The chain recombines TRBV2 with TRBJ1-2, with 10 bases matching TRBD1. The sequenced material came from PBMCs. The clonotype comes from a male donor in good health and CMV-seronegative. CDR3 protein: CASEGQGIYGYTF. The CDR3 DNA sequence: TGTGCCAGCGAGGGACAGGGGATCTATGGCTACACCTTC.